This T cell receptor beta chain was captured by sequencing in a study of T cell repertoires in cytomegalovirus infection. Whole-study context: In the study, CMV epitopes included recently identified HLA-C-restricted and well-studied HLA-B-restricted ones. Study findings and constraints: Ex vivo, HLA-C-restricted CMV-specific TCR beta clonotypes prevailed over the rest of the response. Using cumulative public TCR beta family frequency, the authors identified those who carried CMV together with the relevant HLA.

V shed 5 bases, J shed 0 bases, and the junction held 12 bases outside the gene matches. Germline V gene data show CDR1 as MNHNS and CDR2 as SASEGT. This CDR3 spans 19 amino acids. This clonotype was observed a handful of times. Its antigen remains unknown. TCRdb re-called the reads through MiXCR, storing one row per CDR3 protein. Of about 900,000 distinct CDR3 sequences listed, approximately 30% were seen once; the top ten hold over 10%. Sequencing was performed on cultured CD8+ T cells from PBMCs, taken from culture after CMV antigen stimulation. The rearrangement links TRBV6-1 to TRBJ2-1; 11 bases map to TRBD2. This receptor was taken from a human donor in good health (CMV status not recorded). Some clones in this sample may be carry-over from other donors' samples. CDR3 bases: TGTGCCAGCAGTTCCACTCCTTCTCTAGCGGGGGGCTCCTACAATGAGCAGTTCTTC. Its protein is CASSSTPSLAGGSYNEQFF.